This TCR beta chain was captured in a study of blood T cell repertoires in COVID-19 (TCRdb year 2020). With respect to the entire study: Samples from collaborators originated in the United States, Italy and Spain and spanned both the acute and convalescent phases of COVID-19. The material from the prospective study consisted of cDNA or gDNA derived from T cells, B-cell-depleted T cells, or PBMCs. The dataset comprised deeply sampled blood TCRbeta repertoires from subjects exposed to, actively infected with, or recovered from COVID-19. The repertoires were released in a freely available public database meant as a resource for research on the immune response to SARS-CoV-2. The samples were drawn from two sources: the first 160 participants of the ongoing ImmuneRACE study, and approximately 1,300 subjects contributed by 6 global collaborators. A de-identified subject ID, COVID-19 status, age in years and sex were almost always included in the sample metadata. Where HLA class I and class II types were available, the types were taken from metadata supplied by the sample provider, not from assay-based typing.

TCRbeta CDR3 regions were amplified from genomic DNA by means of the immunoSEQ Assay, a bias-controlled multiplex PCR. In the original analysis: The number of nucleated cells in each sample was estimated from the amplification of reference gene primers within the assay. Sequence reads were collapsed and filtered to measure the absolute abundance of every unique TCRbeta CDR3 rearrangement. For each sample, productive Simpson clonality was calculated as the square root of Simpson's diversity index over productive rearrangements. The clones in this table, taken by TCRdb from immuneACCESS, are in-frame only. Not every clone is retained; where verified, under half of the shortfall comes from an unresolved V gene, and the cause of the rest is unknown. V and J calls and clone size come straight from that table; D and trimming were deduced from the DNA. The sample includes over 70,000 clones, with roughly 78% observed a single time. Roughly a tenth of the sample comes from the top ten.

General conclusions and limits of the study: Clinical and demographic metadata were provided uncurated, with the amount varying by source and participant.

Each collaborating institution followed its own protocols to collect whole blood in K2EDTA tubes. For TCRbeta analysis, collaborator samples were shipped as frozen whole blood, as isolated PBMCs, or as DNA extracted from either sample type. Details on this clone: The clone's antigen remains unknown. No quality values exist for individual bases; no much larger clone is one base distant.

V lost 6 bases and J lost 2 bases; the stretch between them is 13 bases long. The CDR3 has 14 amino acids, counting the end cysteine and phenylalanine. CDR3 DNA only is kept here, 42 bases in frame from base 1. In the germline V gene, CDR1 corresponds to SNHLY and CDR2 to FYNNEI. The sequence was obtained from a man in his 60s with acute or convalescent COVID-19. Recombination connected TRBV2 to TRBJ1-1; 5 matching bases give a weak D call of TRBD1. Sequences were obtained from peripheral blood. The nucleotide sequence reads as follows: TGTGCCAGCAGCCTCACCGGGGGAAACACTGAAGCTTTCTTT. Translation gives CASSLTGGNTEAFF.